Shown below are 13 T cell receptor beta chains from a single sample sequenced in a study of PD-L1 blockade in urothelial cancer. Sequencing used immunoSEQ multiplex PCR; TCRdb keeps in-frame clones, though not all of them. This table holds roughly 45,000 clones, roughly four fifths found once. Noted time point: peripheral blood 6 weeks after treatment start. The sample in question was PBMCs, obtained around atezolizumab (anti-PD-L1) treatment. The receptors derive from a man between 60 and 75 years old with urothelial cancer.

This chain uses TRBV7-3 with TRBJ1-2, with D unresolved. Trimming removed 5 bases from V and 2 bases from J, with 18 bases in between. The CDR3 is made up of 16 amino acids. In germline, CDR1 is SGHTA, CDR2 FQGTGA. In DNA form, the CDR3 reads TGTGCCAGCAGCCCAACCCGTGGGCCCCTAAACTATGGCTACACCTTC. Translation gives CASSPTRGPLNYGYTF.

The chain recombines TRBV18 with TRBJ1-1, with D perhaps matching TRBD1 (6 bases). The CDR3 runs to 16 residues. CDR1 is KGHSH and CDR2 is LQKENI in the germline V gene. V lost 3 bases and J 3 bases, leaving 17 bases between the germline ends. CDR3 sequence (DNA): TGTGCCAGCTCACCCCGGCAGGGGCTTTGGCACACTGAAGCTTTCTTT. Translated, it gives CASSPRQGLWHTEAFF.

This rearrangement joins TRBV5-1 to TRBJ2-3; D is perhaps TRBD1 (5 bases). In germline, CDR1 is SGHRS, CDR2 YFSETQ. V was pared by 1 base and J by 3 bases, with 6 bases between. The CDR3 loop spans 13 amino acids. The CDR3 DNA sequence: TGCGCCAGCAGCTTGACAGGTACAGATACGCAGTATTTT. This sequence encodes CASSLTGTDTQYF.

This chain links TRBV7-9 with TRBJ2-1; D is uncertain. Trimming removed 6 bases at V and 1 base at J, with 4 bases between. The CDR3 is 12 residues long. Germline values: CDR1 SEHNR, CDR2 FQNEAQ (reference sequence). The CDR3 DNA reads TGTGCCAGCAGAGAGTCCTACAATGAGCAGTTCTTC. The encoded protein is CASRESYNEQFF.

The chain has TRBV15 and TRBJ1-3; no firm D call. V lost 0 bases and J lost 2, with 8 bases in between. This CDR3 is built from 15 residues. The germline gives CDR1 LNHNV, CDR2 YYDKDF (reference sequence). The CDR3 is CATSRDPGAGNTIYF. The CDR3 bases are TGTGCCACCAGCAGAGATCCCGGGGCTGGAAACACCATATATTTT.

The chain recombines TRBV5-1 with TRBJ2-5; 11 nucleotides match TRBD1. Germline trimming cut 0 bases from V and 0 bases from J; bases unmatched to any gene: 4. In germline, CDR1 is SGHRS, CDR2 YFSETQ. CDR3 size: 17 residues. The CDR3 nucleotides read TGCGCCAGCAGCTTGGAGGACAGGGGGCGAGACCAAGAGACCCAGTACTTC. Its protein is CASSLEDRGRDQETQYF.

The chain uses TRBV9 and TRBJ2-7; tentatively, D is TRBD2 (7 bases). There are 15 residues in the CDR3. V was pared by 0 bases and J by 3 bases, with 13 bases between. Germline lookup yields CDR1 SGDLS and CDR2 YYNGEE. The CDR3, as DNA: TGTGCCAGCAGCGTAGAGGGGGGGGCAATCTACGAGCAGTACTTC. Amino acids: CASSVEGGAIYEQYF.

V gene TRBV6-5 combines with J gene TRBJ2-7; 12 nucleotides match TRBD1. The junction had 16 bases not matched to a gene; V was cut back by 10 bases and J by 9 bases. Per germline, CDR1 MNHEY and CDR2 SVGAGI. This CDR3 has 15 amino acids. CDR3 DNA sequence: TGTGCCACTGGTCGGGGGACAGGGGGCTTTGAGGTGCAGTACTTC. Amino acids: CATGRGTGGFEVQYF.

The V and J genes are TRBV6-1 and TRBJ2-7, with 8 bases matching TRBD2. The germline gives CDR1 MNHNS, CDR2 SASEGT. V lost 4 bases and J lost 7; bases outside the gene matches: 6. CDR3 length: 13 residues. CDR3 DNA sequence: TGTGCCAGCAGTGTGACTAGCGCCCGAGAGCAGTACTTC. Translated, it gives CASSVTSAREQYF.

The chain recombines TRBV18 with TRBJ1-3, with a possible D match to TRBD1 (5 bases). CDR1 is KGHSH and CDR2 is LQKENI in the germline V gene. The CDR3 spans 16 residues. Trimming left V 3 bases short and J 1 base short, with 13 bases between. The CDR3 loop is CASSPTQGSSGNTIYF. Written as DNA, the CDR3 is TGTGCCAGCTCACCCACCCAGGGTTCATCTGGAAACACCATATATTTT.

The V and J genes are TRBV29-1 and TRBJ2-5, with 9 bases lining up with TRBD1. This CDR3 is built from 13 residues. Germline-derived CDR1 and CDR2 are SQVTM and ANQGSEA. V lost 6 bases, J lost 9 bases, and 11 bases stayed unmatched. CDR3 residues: CSVRDREAGPQYF. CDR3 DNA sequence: TGCAGCGTCCGGGACAGGGAGGCGGGTCCCCAGTACTTC.

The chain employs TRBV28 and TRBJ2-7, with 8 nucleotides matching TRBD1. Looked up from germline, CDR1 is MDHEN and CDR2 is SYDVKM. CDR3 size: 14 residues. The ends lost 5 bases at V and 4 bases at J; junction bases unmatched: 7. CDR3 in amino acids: CASSGFQGAYEQYF. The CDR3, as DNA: TGTGCCAGCAGTGGGTTTCAGGGGGCTTACGAGCAGTACTTC.

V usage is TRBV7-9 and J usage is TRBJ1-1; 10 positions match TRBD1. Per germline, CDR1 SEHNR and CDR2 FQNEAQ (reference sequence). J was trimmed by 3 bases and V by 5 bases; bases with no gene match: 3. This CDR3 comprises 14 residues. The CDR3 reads CASSKGQGDTEAFF. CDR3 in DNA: TGTGCCAGCAGCAAAGGACAGGGGGACACTGAAGCTTTCTTT.